This entry features one TCR beta chain sequence. No antigen is known for it. One base away there is no much larger clone; base qualities are not given. This sample was included in a study of B cell selection in AIRE deficiency (dated by TCRdb to the late 2010s). The study in broad terms: Researchers compared the TCRbeta repertoires of sorted blood CD4+ conventional T cells and regulatory T cells from AIRE-deficient patients with the corresponding repertoires from healthy controls. The TCR-sequenced cohort comprised roughly five AIRE-deficient APECED patients and roughly five healthy control donors.

Conventional CD4 T cells were sorted as CD4+CD127+ cells. Control samples came from healthy donors unrelated to the patients. A FACSAria flow cytometer was used to sort the Tconv and Treg cells intended for TCRbeta sequencing. The sorted cells went into 5-ml round-bottom polystyrene tubes, and the dry cell pellets were then frozen at -80 degrees C until sequencing. Here is what the overall study found, with its caveats: Only TCRbeta chains were sequenced, and about 40% of the Treg sequences shared among healthy donors were also detected in healthy Tconv cells, possibly owing to differing TCRalpha chains. Approximately 30% of the Treg TCRbeta sequences shared among healthy donors turned up in patient Tconv cells, suggesting that Treg-biased clones are diverted into the Tconv compartment. CDR3s were shorter in shared Treg sequences, reflecting a bias toward rearrangements that have few non-templated nucleotide insertions. Among roughly 3,700 shared Treg TCRbeta sequences, less than 40% were found to be shared only among healthy donors and 9% to 9.5% only among patients, suggesting that Treg selection is less efficient in the absence of AIRE. TCRBV gene usage, CDR3 length and TCR diversity in Tconv and Treg cells from AIRE-deficient patients were found to be similar to those in cells from healthy donors.

The immunoSEQ platform was used to sequence the TCRbeta chain. The published analysis was carried out like this. Pooled conventional T cell repertoires yielded 100,000 to 110,000 distinct in-frame TCRbeta sequences from patients and under 150,000 from healthy donors. Public Treg TCRbeta sequences were defined as those shared by two or more individuals and were then searched for in Tconv repertoires. Differences between groups were assessed using Mann-Whitney U tests with Bonferroni-Dunn correction in GraphPad Prism 7.03. The table was pulled from immuneACCESS by TCRdb, which kept in-frame rearrangements only. Such tables lose some clones; where checked, under half of the loss comes from unresolved V genes, and the rest has no known cause. V and J calls and clone size are given by that table; D and trimming were obtained from the DNA. This sample is represented by around 23,000 clones; around 95% of them were singletons. The ten largest clones take up 0.24% of the sample.

The CDR3 goes from the cysteine to the phenylalanine over 16 residues. Here the CDR3 DNA is all that survives: 48 bases in frame from base 1. For CDR1 and CDR2, the germline V gene lists MGHRA and YSYEKL. The junction shows trimming of 0 bases on V and 6 bases on J, plus 16 bases between the germline ends. This TCR was sampled from a human donor in good health. Material for sequencing was CD4+CD127+ conventional T cells sorted from PBMCs. The chain is made from TRBV4-1 and TRBJ2-3, with a weak D call of TRBD1 (6 bases match). CDR3 region: CASSQDPAPQGDTQYF. The DNA sequence reads TGCGCCAGCAGCCAAGATCCTGCACCTCAGGGGGATACGCAGTATTTT.